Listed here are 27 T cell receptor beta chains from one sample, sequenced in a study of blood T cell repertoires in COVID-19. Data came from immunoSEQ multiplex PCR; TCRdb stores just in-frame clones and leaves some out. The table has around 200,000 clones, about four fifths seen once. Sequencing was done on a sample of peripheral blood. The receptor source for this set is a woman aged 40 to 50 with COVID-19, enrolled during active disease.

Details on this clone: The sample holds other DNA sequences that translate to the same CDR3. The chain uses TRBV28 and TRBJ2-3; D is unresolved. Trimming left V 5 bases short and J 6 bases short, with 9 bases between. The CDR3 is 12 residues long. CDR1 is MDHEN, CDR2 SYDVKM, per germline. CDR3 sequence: CASSPPADTQYF. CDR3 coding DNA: TGTGCCAGCAGTCCCCCAGCGGATACGCAGTATTTT.

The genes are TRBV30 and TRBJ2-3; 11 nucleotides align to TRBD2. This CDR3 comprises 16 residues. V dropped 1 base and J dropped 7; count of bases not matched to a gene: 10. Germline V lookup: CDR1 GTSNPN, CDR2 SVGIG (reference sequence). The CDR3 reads CAWSGVAGGLLYTQYF. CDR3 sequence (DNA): TGTGCCTGGAGTGGAGTAGCGGGAGGGTTACTTTATACGCAGTATTTT.

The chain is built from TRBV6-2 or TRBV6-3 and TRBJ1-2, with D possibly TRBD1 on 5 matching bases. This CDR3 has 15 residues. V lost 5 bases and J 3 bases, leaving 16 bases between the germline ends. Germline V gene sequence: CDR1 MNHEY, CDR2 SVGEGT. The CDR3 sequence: CASSHDPGLYYGYTF. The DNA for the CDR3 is TGTGCCAGCAGTCACGATCCAGGGTTATACTATGGCTACACCTTC.

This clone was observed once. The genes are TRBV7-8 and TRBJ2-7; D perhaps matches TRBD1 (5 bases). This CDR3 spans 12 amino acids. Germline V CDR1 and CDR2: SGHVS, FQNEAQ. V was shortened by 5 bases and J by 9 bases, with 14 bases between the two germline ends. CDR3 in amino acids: CASSTRQSRQYF. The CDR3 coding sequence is TGTGCCAGCAGCACAAGACAGTCGCGGCAGTACTTC.

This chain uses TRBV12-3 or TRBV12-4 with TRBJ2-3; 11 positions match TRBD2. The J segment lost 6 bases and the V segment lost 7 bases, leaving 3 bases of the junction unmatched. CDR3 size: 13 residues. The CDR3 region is CASMLAGGDTQYF. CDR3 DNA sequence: TGTGCCAGCATGCTAGCGGGGGGTGATACGCAGTATTTT.

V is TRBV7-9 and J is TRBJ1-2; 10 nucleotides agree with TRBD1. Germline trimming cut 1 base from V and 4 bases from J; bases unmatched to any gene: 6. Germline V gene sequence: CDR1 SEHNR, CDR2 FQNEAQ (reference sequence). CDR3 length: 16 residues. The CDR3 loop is CASSLGGTGVGYGYTF. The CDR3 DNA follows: TGTGCCAGCAGCTTAGGTGGGACAGGGGTCGGCTATGGCTACACCTTC.

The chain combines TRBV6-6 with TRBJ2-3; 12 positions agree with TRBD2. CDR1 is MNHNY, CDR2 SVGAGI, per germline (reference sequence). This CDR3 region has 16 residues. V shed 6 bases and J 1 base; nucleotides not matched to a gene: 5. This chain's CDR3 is CASRMGLAGRTDTQYF. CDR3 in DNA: TGTGCCAGCAGAATGGGACTAGCGGGCCGCACAGATACGCAGTATTTT.

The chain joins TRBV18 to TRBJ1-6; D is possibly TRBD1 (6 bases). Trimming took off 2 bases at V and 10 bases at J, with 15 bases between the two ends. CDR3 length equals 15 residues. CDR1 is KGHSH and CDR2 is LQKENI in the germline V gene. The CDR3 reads CASSPIPKGESPLHF. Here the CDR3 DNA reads TGTGCCAGCTCACCAATCCCCAAGGGGGAATCACCCCTCCACTTT. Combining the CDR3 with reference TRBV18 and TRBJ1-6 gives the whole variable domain NAGVMQNPRHLVRRRGQEARLRCSPMKGHSHVYWYRQLPEEGLKFMVYLQKENIIDESGMPKERFSAEFPKEGPSILRIQQVVRGDSAAYFCASSPIPKGESPLHFGNGTRLTVT.

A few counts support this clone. The CDR3 bases are TGTGCCAGCAGCTCCCACAGGGGGTCGGCAGATACGCAGTATTTT. It yields the protein CASSSHRGSADTQYF. This chain links TRBV7-2 with TRBJ2-3; 8 bases line up with TRBD1. Germline trimming cut 4 bases from V and 4 bases from J; bases unmatched to any gene: 7. CDR1 is SGHTA and CDR2 is FQGNSA in the germline V gene. The CDR3 spans 15 residues.

The CDR3 loop is CASSLQGTQPQHF. CDR3 coding DNA: TGTGCCAGCAGCTTACAGGGTACCCAGCCCCAGCATTTT. The chain carries TRBV7-9 and TRBJ1-5; tentatively, D is TRBD1 (5 bases). Per the germline V gene, CDR1 is SEHNR and CDR2 is FQNEAQ (reference sequence). The V gene lost 2 bases and the J gene lost 7 bases, with 9 bases spanning the gap. This CDR3 is built from 13 residues. Based on the CDR3 plus reference TRBV7-9 and TRBJ1-5, the full variable domain is DTGVSQNPRHKITKRGQNVTFRCDPISEHNRLYWYRQTLGQGPEFLTYFQNEAQLEKSRLLSDRFSAERPKGSFSTLEIQRTEQGDSAMYLCASSLQGTQPQHFGDGTRLSIL.

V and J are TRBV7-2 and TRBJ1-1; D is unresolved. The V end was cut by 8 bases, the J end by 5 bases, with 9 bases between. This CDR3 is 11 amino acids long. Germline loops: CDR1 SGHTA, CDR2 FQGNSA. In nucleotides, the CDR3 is TGTGCCAGCCTTACCCGGACTGAAGCTTTCTTT. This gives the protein CASLTRTEAFF. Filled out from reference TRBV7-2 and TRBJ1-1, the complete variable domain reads GAGVSQSPSNKVTEKGKDVELRCDPISGHTALYWYRQSLGQGLEFLIYFQGNSAPDKSGLPSDRFSAERTGGSVSTLTIQRTQQEDSAVYLCASLTRTEAFFGQGTRLTVV.

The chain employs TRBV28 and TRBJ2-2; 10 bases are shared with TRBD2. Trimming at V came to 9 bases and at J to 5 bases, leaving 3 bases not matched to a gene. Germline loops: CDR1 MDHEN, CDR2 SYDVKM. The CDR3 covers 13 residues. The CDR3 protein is CARERGGTGELFF. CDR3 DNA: TGTGCCAGGGAGCGGGGGGGGACCGGGGAGCTGTTTTTT.

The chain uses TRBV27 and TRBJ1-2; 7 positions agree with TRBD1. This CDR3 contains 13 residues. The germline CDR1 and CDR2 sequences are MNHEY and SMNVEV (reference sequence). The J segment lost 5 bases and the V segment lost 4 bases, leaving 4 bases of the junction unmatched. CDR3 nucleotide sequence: TGTGCCAGCAGTTCAGGGGGGAGGTATGGCTACACCTTC. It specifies CASSSGGRYGYTF.

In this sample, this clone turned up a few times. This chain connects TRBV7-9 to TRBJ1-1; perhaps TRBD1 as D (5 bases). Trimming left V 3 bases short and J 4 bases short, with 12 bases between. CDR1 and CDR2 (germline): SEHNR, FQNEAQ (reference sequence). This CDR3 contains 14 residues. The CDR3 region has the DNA TGTGCCAGCAGCTTCGGCGGGACGGGCACTGAAGCTTTCTTT. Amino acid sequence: CASSFGGTGTEAFF.

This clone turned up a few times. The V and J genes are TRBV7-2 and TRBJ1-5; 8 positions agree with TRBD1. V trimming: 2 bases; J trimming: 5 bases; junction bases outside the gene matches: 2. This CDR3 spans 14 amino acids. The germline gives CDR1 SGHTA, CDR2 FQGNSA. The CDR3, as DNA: TGTGCCAGCAGCTTAACACAGGGGGATCAGCCCCAGCATTTT. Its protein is CASSLTQGDQPQHF.

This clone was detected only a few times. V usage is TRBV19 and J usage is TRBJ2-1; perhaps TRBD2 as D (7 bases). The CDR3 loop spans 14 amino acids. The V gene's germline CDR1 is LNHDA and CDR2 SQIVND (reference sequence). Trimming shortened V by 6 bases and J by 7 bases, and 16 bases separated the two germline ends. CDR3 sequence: CASRGRGGKNEQFF. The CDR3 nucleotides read TGTGCCAGTAGGGGTAGGGGGGGCAAAAATGAGCAGTTCTTC.

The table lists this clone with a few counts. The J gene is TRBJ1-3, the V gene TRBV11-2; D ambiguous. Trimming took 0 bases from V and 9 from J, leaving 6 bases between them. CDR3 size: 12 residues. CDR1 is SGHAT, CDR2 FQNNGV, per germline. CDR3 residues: CASSLDRVTIYF. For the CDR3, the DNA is TGTGCCAGCAGCTTAGATCGGGTCACCATATATTTT.

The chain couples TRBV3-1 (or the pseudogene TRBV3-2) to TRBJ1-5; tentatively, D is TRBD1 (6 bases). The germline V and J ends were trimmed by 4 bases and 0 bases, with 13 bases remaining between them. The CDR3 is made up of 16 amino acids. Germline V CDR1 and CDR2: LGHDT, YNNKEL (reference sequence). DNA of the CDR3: TGTGCCAGCAGCCCTACCGGGGGGGCTAGCAATCAGCCCCAGCATTTT. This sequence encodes CASSPTGGASNQPQHF.

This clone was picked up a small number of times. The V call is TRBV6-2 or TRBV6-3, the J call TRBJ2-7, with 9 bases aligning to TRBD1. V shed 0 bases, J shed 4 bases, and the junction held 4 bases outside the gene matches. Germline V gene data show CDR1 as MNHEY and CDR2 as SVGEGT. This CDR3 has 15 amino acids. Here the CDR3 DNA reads TGTGCCAGCAGTTACTCGGACAGGGGACCGTACGAGCAGTACTTC. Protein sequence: CASSYSDRGPYEQYF.

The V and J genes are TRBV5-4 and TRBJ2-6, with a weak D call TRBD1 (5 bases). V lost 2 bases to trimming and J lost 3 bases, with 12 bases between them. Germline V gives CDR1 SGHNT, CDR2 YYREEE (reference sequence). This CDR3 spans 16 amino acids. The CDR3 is CASSLTGQHGANVLTF. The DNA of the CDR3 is TGTGCCAGCAGCTTAACAGGACAACATGGGGCCAACGTCCTGACTTTC.

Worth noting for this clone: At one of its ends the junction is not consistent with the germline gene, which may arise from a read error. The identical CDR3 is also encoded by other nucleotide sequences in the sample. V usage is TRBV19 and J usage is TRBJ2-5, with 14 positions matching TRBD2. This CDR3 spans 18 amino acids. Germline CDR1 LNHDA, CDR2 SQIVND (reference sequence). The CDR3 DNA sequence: TGTGCCAGTAGTCAGGGACTAGCGGGGGAGAGCTCTAAAGAGACTCAGTACTTC. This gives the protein CASSQGLAGESSKETQYF.

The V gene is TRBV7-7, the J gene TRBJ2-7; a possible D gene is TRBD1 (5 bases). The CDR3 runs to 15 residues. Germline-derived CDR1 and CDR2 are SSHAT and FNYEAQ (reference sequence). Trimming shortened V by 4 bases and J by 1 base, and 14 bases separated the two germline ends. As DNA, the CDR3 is TGTGCCAGCAGCTCCCGCCTAGGGGAATCCTACGAGCAGTACTTC. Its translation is CASSSRLGESYEQYF.

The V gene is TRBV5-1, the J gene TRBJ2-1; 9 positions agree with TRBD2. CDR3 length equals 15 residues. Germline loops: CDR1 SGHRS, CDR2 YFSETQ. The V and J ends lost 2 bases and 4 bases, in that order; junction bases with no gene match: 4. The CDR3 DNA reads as TGCGCCAGCAGCTTAGGCGGGGGGGAATACAATGAGCAGTTCTTC. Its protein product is CASSLGGGEYNEQFF.

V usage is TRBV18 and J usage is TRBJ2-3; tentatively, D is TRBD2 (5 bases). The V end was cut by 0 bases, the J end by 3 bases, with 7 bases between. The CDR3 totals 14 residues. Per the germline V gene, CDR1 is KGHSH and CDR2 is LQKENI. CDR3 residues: CASSPPTITDTQYF. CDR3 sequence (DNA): TGTGCCAGCTCACCACCGACTATAACAGATACGCAGTATTTT. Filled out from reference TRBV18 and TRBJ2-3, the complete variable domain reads NAGVMQNPRHLVRRRGQEARLRCSPMKGHSHVYWYRQLPEEGLKFMVYLQKENIIDESGMPKERFSAEFPKEGPSILRIQQVVRGDSAAYFCASSPPTITDTQYFGPGTRLTVL.

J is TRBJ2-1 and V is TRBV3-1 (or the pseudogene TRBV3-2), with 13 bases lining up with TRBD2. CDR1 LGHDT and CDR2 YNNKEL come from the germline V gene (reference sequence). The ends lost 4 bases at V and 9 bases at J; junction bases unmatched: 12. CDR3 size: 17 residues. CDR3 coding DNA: TGTGCCAGCAGCCGTGGTTCAACTAGCGGGAGGGTGACTGAGCAGTTCTTC. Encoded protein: CASSRGSTSGRVTEQFF.

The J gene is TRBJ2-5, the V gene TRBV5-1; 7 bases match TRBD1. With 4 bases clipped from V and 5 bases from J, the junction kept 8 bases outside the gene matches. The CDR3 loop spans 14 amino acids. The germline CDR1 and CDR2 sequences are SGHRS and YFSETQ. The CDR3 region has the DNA TGCGCCAGCAGCCCACAGGGGATAGGGGAGACCCAGTACTTC. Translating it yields CASSPQGIGETQYF. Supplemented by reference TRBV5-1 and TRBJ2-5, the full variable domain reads KAGVTQTPRYLIKTRGQQVTLSCSPISGHRSVSWYQQTPGQGLQFLFEYFSETQRNKGNFPGRFSGRQFSNSRSEMNVSTLELGDSALYLCASSPQGIGETQYFGPGTRLLVL.

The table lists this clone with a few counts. The CDR3, as DNA: TGTGCCAGCAGTTTGAAGCACTATGGCTACACCTTC. It encodes CASSLKHYGYTF. This chain uses TRBV12-3 or TRBV12-4 with TRBJ1-2; the D is unclear. V lost 3 bases and J 3 bases, leaving 5 bases between the germline ends. The CDR3 spans 12 residues.